The present entry profiles one TCR beta chain with its context. The CDR3 is made up of 12 amino acids. Deletions cut 4 bases from V and 4 bases from J, with 7 bases between. The germline gives CDR1 SNHLY, CDR2 FYNNEI. In the original analysis: Amplification of reference gene primers was used by the study to estimate nucleated cell counts. Clones were read by immunoSEQ multiplex PCR, and TCRdb kept only the in-frame ones, dropping some. V and J calls and clone size come straight from that table; D and trimming were deduced from the DNA. The table shows 26,000 or so clones, with approximately 64% occurring only once. This sample was taken from a study of blood T cell repertoires in COVID-19.

The chain links TRBV2 to TRBJ1-2; the D is unclear. Specimen: peripheral blood. The clonotype comes from a man between 60 and 70 years old with active or convalescent COVID-19. The CDR3 here is CASSVLSYGYTF. CDR3 nucleotides: TGTGCCAGCAGTGTATTATCCTATGGCTACACCTTC.